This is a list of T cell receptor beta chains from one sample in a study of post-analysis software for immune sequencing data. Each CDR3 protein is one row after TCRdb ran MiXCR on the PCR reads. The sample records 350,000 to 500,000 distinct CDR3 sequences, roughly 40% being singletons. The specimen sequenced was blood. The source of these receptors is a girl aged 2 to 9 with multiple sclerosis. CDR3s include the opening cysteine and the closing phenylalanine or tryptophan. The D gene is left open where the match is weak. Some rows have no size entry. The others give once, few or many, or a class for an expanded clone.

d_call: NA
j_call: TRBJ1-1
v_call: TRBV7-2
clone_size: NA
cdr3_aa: CASSLALWDVLEAFF
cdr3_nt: TGTGCCAGCAGCTTAGCCTTGTGGGACGTTTTGGAGGCTTTCTTT

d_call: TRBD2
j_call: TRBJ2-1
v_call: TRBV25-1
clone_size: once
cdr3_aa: CASSEMGSGSNEQFF
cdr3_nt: TGTGCCAGCAGTGAAATGGGTAGCGGGAGCAATGAGCAGTTCTTC

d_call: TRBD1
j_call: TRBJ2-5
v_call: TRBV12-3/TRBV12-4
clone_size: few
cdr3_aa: CASGDRAEQTQYF
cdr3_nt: TGTGCCAGCGGAGACAGGGCGGAACAGACCCAGTACTTC

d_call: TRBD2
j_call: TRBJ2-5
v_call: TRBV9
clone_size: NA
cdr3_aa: CASSSMGGRTSGEQETQYF
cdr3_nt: TGTGCCAGCAGCTCCATGGGGGGGAGGACTAGCGGGGAACAAGAGACCCAGTACTTC

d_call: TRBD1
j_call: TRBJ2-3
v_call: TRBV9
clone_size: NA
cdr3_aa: CASSERTGGLTDTQYF
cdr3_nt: TGTGCCAGCAGCGAGCGGACAGGGGGGTTAACAGATACGCAGTATTTT

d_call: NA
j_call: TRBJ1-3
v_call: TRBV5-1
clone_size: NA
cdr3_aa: CASSLSPASGNTIYF
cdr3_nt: TGCGCCAGCAGCTTGAGTCCGGCCTCTGGAAACACCATATATTTT

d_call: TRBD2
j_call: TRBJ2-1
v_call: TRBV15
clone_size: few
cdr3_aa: CATSWGLADYNEQFF
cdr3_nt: TGTGCCACCAGCTGGGGACTAGCGGACTACAATGAGCAGTTCTTC

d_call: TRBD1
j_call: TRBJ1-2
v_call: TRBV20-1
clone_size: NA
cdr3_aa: CSATLQGPRYGCTF
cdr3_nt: TGCAGTGCTACCTTACAGGGGCCTCGATATGGCTGCACCTTC

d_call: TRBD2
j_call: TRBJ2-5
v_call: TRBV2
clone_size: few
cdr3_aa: CASSVPSGGAMYQETQYF
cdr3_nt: TGTGCCAGCAGTGTCCCTAGCGGGGGGGCTATGTACCAAGAGACCCAGTACTTC

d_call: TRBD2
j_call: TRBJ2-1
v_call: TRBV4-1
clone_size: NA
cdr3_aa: CASSPLDSGSSYNEQFF
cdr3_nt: TGCGCCAGCAGCCCCCTCGATAGCGGGAGCTCCTACAATGAGCAGTTCTTC

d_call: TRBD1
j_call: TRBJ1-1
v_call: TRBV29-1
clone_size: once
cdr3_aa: CSVDWDTGGQMNTEAFF
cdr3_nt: TGCAGCGTTGATTGGGATACAGGGGGCCAGATGAACACTGAAGCTTTCTTT

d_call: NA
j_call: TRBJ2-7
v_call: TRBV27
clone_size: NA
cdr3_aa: CASSFTDSYEQYF
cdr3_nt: TGTGCCAGCAGTTTCACGGACTCCTACGAGCAGTACTTC

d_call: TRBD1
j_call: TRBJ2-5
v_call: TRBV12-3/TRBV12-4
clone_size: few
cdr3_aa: CASSYRGHSTDTRYF
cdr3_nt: TGTGCCAGCAGTTACAGGGGTCATTCCACAGATACGCGGTACTTC

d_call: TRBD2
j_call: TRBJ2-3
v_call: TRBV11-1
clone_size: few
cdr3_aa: CASSWRYFTSGRHGGTDTQYF
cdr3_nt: TGTGCCAGCAGCTGGAGGTACTTCACTAGCGGGAGACACGGGGGCACAGATACGCAGTATTTT

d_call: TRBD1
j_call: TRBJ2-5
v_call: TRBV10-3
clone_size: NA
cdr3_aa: CAISRQGIGEETQYF
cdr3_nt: TGTGCCATCAGCCGACAGGGGATCGGGGAAGAGACCCAGTACTTC

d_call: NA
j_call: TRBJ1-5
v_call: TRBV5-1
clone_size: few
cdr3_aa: CASSLGPDQPQHF
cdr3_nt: TGCGCCAGCAGCCTCGGGCCCGATCAGCCCCAGCATTTT

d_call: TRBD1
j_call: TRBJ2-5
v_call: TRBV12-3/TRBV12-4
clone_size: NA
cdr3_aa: CASSPTLGQDQETQYF
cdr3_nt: TGTGCCAGCAGTCCCACCTTAGGACAGGACCAAGAGACCCAGTACTTC

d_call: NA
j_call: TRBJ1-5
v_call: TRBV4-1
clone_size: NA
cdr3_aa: CASSQVLTRGYNQPQHF
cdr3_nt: TGCGCCAGCAGCCAAGTTCTGACCCGGGGGTACAATCAGCCCCAGCATTTT

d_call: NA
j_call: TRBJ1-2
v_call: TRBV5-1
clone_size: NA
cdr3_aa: CASSLERGLGYGYTF
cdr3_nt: TGCGCCAGCAGCTTGGAGAGGGGATTGGGCTATGGCTACACCTTC

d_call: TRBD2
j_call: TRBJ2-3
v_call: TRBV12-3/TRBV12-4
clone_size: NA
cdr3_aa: CASSRGRRGAASTDTQYF
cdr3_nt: TGTGCCAGCAGTCGCGGGAGGAGGGGGGCCGCGAGCACAGATACGCAGTATTTT

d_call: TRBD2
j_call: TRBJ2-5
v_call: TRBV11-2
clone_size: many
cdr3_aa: CASSLGTSGGETQYF
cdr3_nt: TGTGCCAGCAGCCTCGGTACTAGCGGGGGAGAGACCCAGTACTTC

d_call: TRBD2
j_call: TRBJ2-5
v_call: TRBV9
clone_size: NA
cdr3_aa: CASSENVLAGYQETQYF
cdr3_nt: TGTGCCAGCAGCGAGAACGTACTAGCGGGATACCAAGAGACCCAGTACTTC

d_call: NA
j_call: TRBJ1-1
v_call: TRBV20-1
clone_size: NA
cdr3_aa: CSARAATVTEEAFF
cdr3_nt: TGCAGTGCTAGAGCAGCGACAGTGACGGAAGAAGCTTTCTTT

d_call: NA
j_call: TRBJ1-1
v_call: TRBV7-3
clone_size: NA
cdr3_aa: CASSLTVTGNTEAFF
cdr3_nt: TGTGCCAGCAGCTTAACAGTGACAGGGAACACTGAAGCTTTCTTT

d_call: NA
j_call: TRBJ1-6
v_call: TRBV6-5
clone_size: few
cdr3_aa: CASSSENNRPLHF
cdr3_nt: TGTGCCAGCAGTTCGGAGAATAACCGACCCCTCCACTTT

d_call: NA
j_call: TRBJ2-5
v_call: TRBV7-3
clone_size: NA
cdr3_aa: CASSLGDLNEQYF
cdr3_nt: TGTGCCAGCAGCTTAGGAGATCTCAATGAGCAGTACTTC

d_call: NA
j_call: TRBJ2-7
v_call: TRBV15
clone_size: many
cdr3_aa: CATSREPQGYEQYF
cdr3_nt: TGTGCCACCAGCAGAGAACCTCAGGGCTACGAGCAGTACTTC

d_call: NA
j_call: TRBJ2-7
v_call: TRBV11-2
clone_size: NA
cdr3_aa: CASSFTGTNFYEQYF
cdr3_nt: TGTGCCAGCAGTTTCACAGGGACGAATTTCTACGAGCAGTACTTC

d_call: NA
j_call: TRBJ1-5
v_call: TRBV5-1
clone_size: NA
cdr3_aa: CASSFSFNQPQHF
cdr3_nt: TGCGCCAGCAGCTTCAGCTTCAATCAGCCCCAGCATTTT

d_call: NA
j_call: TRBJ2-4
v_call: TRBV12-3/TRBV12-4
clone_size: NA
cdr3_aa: CASSFGDSRNIQYF
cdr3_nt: TGTGCCAGCAGTTTCGGAGACAGTCGAAACATTCAGTACTTC

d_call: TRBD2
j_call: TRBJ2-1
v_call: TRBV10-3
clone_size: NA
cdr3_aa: CAISEKREGTNEQFF
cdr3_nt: TGTGCCATCAGTGAGAAGCGGGAGGGGACTAATGAGCAGTTCTTC

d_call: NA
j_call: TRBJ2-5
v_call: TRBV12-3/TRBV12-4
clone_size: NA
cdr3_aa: CASSSRRYQETQYF
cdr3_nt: TGTGCCAGCAGTTCTCGACGGTACCAAGAGACCCAGTACTTC

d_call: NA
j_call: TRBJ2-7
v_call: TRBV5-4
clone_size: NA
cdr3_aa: CASKRENPYEQYF
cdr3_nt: TGTGCCAGCAAGAGGGAAAACCCTTACGAGCAGTACTTC

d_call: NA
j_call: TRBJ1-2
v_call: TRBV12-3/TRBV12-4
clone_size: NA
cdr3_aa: CASSLGPGFFRYTF
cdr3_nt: TGTGCCAGCAGTTTAGGGCCGGGCTTTTTTCGCTACACCTTC

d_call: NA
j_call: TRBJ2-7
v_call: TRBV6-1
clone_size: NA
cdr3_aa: CASSEKGWRLKPYEQYF
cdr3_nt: TGTGCCAGCAGTGAAAAGGGGTGGCGTTTAAAACCCTACGAGCAGTACTTC

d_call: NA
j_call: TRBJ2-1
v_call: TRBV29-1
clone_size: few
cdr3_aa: CSVEDLWTPDNEQFF
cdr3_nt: TGCAGCGTTGAAGATCTTTGGACCCCAGACAATGAGCAGTTCTTC

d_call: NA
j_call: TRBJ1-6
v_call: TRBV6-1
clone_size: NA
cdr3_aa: CASSGQRDYNSPLHF
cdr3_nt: TGTGCCAGCAGTGGACAGAGAGATTATAATTCACCCCTCCACTTT

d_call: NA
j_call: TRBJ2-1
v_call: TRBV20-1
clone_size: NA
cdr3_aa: CSARDPRGDEQFF
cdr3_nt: TGCAGTGCTAGAGATCCCCGGGGCGATGAGCAGTTCTTC

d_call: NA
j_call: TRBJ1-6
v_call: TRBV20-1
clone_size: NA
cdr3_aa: CSARVQAYNSPLHF
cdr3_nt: TGCAGTGCTAGAGTTCAGGCCTATAATTCACCCCTCCACTTT

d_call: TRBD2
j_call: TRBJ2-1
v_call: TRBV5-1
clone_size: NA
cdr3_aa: CASSANLAGTTSYSYNEQFF
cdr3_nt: TGCGCCAGCAGCGCGAATCTAGCGGGGACAACTTCCTACTCCTACAATGAGCAGTTCTTC

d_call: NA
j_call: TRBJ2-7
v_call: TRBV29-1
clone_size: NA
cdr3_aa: CSVDSGDYEQYF
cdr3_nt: TGCAGCGTTGACTCAGGGGACTACGAGCAGTACTTC

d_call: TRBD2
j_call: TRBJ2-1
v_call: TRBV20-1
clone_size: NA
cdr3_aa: CSARWSGLAGAYNEQFF
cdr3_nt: TGCAGTGCTAGATGGTCGGGATTAGCGGGAGCTTACAATGAGCAGTTCTTC

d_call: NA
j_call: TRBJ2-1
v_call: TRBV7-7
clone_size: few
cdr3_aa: CASSPDFYNEQFF
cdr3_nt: TGTGCCAGCAGCCCAGACTTTTACAATGAGCAGTTCTTC

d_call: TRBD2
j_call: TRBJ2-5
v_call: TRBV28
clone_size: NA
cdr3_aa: CASSSVLAGVLLETQYF
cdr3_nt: TGTGCCAGCAGCTCCGTTCTAGCGGGGGTACTTCTAGAGACCCAGTACTTC

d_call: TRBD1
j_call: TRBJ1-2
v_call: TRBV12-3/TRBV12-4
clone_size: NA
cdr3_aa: CASSLRDSYGYTF
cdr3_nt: TGTGCCAGCAGCCTCCGGGACAGCTATGGCTACACCTTC

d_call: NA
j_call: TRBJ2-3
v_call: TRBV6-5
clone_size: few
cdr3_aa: CASSYSPRDTQYF
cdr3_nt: TGTGCCAGCAGTTACTCCCCGAGGGATACGCAGTATTTT

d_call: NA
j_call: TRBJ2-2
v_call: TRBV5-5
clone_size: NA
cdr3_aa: CASSLVPRDPLPGELFF
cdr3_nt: TGTGCCAGCAGCTTGGTTCCCCGAGATCCCTTACCCGGGGAGTTGTTTTTT

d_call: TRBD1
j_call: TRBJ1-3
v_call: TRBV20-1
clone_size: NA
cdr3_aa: CSARDSATIYF
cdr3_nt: TGCAGTGCTCGGGACAGTGCGACCATATATTTT

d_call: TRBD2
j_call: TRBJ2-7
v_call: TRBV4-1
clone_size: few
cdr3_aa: CASSPGRGSYEQYF
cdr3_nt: TGCGCCAGCAGCCCAGGGCGGGGGTCCTACGAGCAGTACTTC

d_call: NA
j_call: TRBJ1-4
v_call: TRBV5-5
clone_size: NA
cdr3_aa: CASSLEGKANEKLFF
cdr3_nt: TGTGCCAGCAGCTTGGAGGGGAAGGCTAATGAAAAACTGTTTTTT

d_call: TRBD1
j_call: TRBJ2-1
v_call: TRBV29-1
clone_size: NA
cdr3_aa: CSVAGGTGFYNEQFF
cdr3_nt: TGCAGCGTCGCTGGCGGGACAGGGTTTTACAATGAGCAGTTCTTC

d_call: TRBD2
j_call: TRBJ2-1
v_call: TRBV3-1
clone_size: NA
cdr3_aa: CASSQDQGGLAGGNEQFF
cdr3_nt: TGTGCCAGCAGCCAAGATCAGGGCGGACTAGCGGGGGGGAATGAGCAGTTCTTC

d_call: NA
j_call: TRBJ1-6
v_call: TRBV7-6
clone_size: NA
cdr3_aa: CASSLLAENSPLHF
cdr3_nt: TGTGCCAGCAGCTTATTGGCAGAAAATTCACCCCTCCACTTT